Following are 22 T cell receptor beta chains from one sample sequenced in a study of blood T cell repertoires in COVID-19. Generated by immunoSEQ multiplex PCR, the TCRdb table keeps only in-frame clones and is missing some. The sample carries a few hundred thousand clones, approximately 86% recorded once. Sequencing was performed on PBMCs or T cells enriched from blood (not recorded which). Receptor source: a middle-aged woman with acute COVID-19.

J is TRBJ1-2 and V is TRBV5-1; D remains ambiguous. The CDR3 totals 13 residues. V lost 1 base to trimming and J lost 3 bases, with 7 bases between them. The germline V gene encodes CDR1 SGHRS and CDR2 YFSETQ. The CDR3 DNA reads TGCGCCAGCAGCTTGCAAGGAGACTATGGCTACACCTTC. Translating gives CASSLQGDYGYTF.

The V call is TRBV9, the J call TRBJ1-3; D not certain. Per the germline V gene, CDR1 is SGDLS and CDR2 is YYNGEE. The V and J ends lost 1 base and 1 base respectively, with 6 bases between them. There are 14 residues in the CDR3. The CDR3 sequence: CASSVSRSGNTIYF. DNA for the CDR3: TGTGCCAGCAGCGTATCTAGGTCTGGAAACACCATATATTTT.

V and J are TRBV7-2 and TRBJ2-7; TRBD1 agrees at 7 bases. The germline CDR1 and CDR2 sequences are SGHTA and FQGNSA. V lost 4 bases, J lost 0 bases, and 6 bases stayed unmatched. The CDR3 is 15 amino acids. The CDR3 spells CASSSGQPYSYEQYF. Written as DNA, the CDR3 is TGTGCCAGCAGCTCGGGACAGCCCTACTCCTACGAGCAGTACTTC. The variable domain in full, with the rest retrieved from reference TRBV7-2 and TRBJ2-7, is GAGVSQSPSNKVTEKGKDVELRCDPISGHTALYWYRQSLGQGLEFLIYFQGNSAPDKSGLPSDRFSAERTGGSVSTLTIQRTQQEDSAVYLCASSSGQPYSYEQYFGPGTRLTVT.

This rearrangement joins TRBV2 to TRBJ2-1, with 7 bases identical to TRBD2. The germline V gene has CDR1 SNHLY and CDR2 FYNNEI. J lost 5 bases, V lost 4 bases, and 11 bases had no gene match. The CDR3 contains 16 residues. CDR3 in DNA: TGTGCCAGCAGTGCCCCCGGGACTATCGCCCACAATGAGCAGTTCTTC. This sequence encodes CASSAPGTIAHNEQFF.

The chain is built from TRBV6-1 and TRBJ1-5; TRBD1 agrees at 9 bases. Losses at the gene ends were 4 bases for V and 4 bases for J; bases not matched to a gene: 5. Germline CDR1 and CDR2: MNHNS and SASEGT. The CDR3 has 15 amino acids. The CDR3 spells CASSGAGTGNQPQHF. CDR3 DNA sequence: TGTGCCAGCAGTGGAGCCGGGACAGGGAATCAGCCCCAGCATTTT.

The chain has TRBV7-9 and TRBJ2-1, with D possibly matching TRBD1 (6 bases). V was clipped by 2 bases and J by 4 bases, with 12 bases between them. There are 15 residues in the CDR3. Germline lookup yields CDR1 SEHNR and CDR2 FQNEAQ (reference sequence). The CDR3, as DNA: TGTGCCAGCAGCTTACAAAAACAGGGATACAATGAGCAGTTCTTC. Protein: CASSLQKQGYNEQFF.

Here the CDR3 reads CASSSYSQGGPGYTF. CDR3 coding DNA: TGTGCCAGCAGCTCATACAGCCAGGGGGGACCTGGCTACACCTTC. This chain joins TRBV11-3 and TRBJ1-2, with 7 bases that match TRBD1. With 4 bases clipped from V and 7 bases from J, the junction kept 12 bases outside the gene matches. Germline CDR1 reads SGHNT; CDR2 reads YENEEA. CDR3 length equals 15 residues.

This clone was found once. This sequence joins TRBV5-4 and TRBJ2-3; 8 nucleotides line up with TRBD2. V shed 3 bases and J 2 bases; nucleotides not matched to a gene: 2. CDR1 and CDR2 (germline): SGHNT, YYREEE (reference sequence). CDR3 size: 14 residues. The CDR3 here is CASSSGGYTDTQYF. The CDR3 DNA reads as TGTGCCAGCAGCTCGGGAGGGTACACAGATACGCAGTATTTT.

This clone was counted a single time. The rearrangement uses TRBV14 and TRBJ2-5, with D maybe TRBD2 (6 bases). CDR1 SGHDN and CDR2 FVKESK come from the germline V gene. The V end lost 2 bases, the J end lost 3 bases, and 19 bases lay between the germline ends. The CDR3 runs to 17 residues. The CDR3 loop reads CASSQRRGRVSEETQYF. In DNA, the CDR3 is TGTGCCAGCAGCCAAAGGCGGGGCAGGGTCTCCGAAGAGACCCAGTACTTC. Together with reference TRBV14 and TRBJ2-5, the CDR3 gives the full variable domain: EAGVTQFPSHSVIEKGQTVTLRCDPISGHDNLYWYRRVMGKEIKFLLHFVKESKQDESGMPNNRFLAERTGGTYSTLKVQPAELEDSGVYFCASSQRRGRVSEETQYFGPGTRLLVL.

The rearrangement uses TRBV5-5 and TRBJ1-1; 7 nucleotides align to TRBD1. The CDR3 contains 15 residues. V lost 3 bases, J lost 0 bases, and 5 bases stayed unmatched. CDR1 is SGHKS, CDR2 YYEKEE, per germline (reference sequence). This chain's CDR3 is CASSSQTGLNTEAFF. In nucleotides, the CDR3 is TGTGCCAGCAGCTCACAGACAGGGCTGAACACTGAAGCTTTCTTT.

This clone has only one observation. The chain links TRBV18 to TRBJ1-2; 11 nucleotides align to TRBD1. V shed 0 bases and J 8 bases; nucleotides not matched to a gene: 5. CDR1 is KGHSH and CDR2 is LQKENI in the germline V gene. The CDR3 is 15 amino acids. The CDR3 nucleotides are TGTGCCAGCTCACCACCGGGACAGGGGGAAGGAGGCTACACCTTC. Amino acid sequence: CASSPPGQGEGGYTF.

The chain couples TRBV11-2 to TRBJ2-1, with 13 bases identical to TRBD2. In germline, CDR1 is SGHAT, CDR2 FQNNGV. The CDR3 is made up of 17 amino acids. V lost 5 bases and J lost 4; bases outside the gene matches: 8. CDR3 loop: CASSPRGTSGAYNEQFF. The CDR3 bases are TGTGCCAGCAGCCCCCGAGGGACTAGCGGGGCTTACAATGAGCAGTTCTTC.

V and J are TRBV5-1 and TRBJ2-1; 10 bases are a match to TRBD2. This CDR3 comprises 15 residues. The germline V gene has CDR1 SGHRS and CDR2 YFSETQ. The V segment lost 1 base and the J segment 9 bases; nucleotides outside the gene matches: 7. CDR3 region: CASSLSLAGALEQFF. The CDR3, as DNA: TGCGCCAGCAGCTTGAGTCTAGCGGGAGCTCTTGAGCAGTTCTTC.

This chain uses TRBV5-5 with TRBJ2-1; D call uncertain. Trimming removed 0 bases from V and 0 bases from J, with 7 bases in between. The CDR3 has 15 residues. The V gene's germline CDR1 is SGHKS and CDR2 YYEKEE (reference sequence). The CDR3 loop reads CASSLALSSYNEQFF. The DNA for the CDR3 is TGTGCCAGCAGCTTGGCGTTGAGCTCCTACAATGAGCAGTTCTTC. Looking up the rest from reference TRBV5-5 and TRBJ2-1 gives the full variable domain: DAGVTQSPTHLIKTRGQQVTLRCSPISGHKSVSWYQQVLGQGPQFIFQYYEKEERGRGNFPDRFSARQFPNYSSELNVNALLLGDSALYLCASSLALSSYNEQFFGPGTRLTVL.

This clone was observed a single time. The J gene is TRBJ2-3, the V gene TRBV7-8; TRBD1 aligns across 10 bases. Germline V gene sequence: CDR1 SGHVS, CDR2 FQNEAQ. This CDR3 is 16 amino acids long. The junction had 11 bases not matched to a gene; V was cut back by 5 bases and J by 6 bases. This chain's CDR3 is CASSPWDRGSSDTQYF. As DNA, the CDR3 is TGTGCCAGCAGCCCATGGGACAGGGGATCATCCGATACGCAGTATTTT.

This clone showed up just a few times. The chain combines TRBV20-1 with TRBJ2-7; the D is unclear. Trimming removed 5 bases at V and 5 bases at J, with 10 bases between. Per germline, CDR1 DFQATT and CDR2 SNEGSKA (reference sequence). The CDR3 consists of 11 residues. CDR3 sequence: CSAGPRHEQYF. As DNA, the CDR3 is TGCAGTGCTGGGCCCCGACACGAGCAGTACTTC.

A few counts support this clone. The same CDR3 arises from other DNA sequences in this sample as well. This chain links TRBV24-1 with TRBJ2-1; the match to TRBD2 covers 10 bases. Trimming cost V 2 bases and J 4 bases; bases outside gene matches: 4. Germline lookup yields CDR1 KGHDR and CDR2 SFDVKD. There are 16 residues in the CDR3. The CDR3 here is CATSDSLAGTYNEQFF. CDR3 bases: TGTGCCACCAGTGATTCACTAGCGGGGACATACAATGAGCAGTTCTTC.

This clone was picked up one time. The chain uses TRBV29-1 and TRBJ2-1; 12 bases match TRBD2. The CDR3 has 15 amino acids. Losses at the gene ends were 1 base for V and 4 bases for J; bases not matched to a gene: 2. Germline CDR1 and CDR2: SQVTM and ANQGSEA. The CDR3 reads CSVEVLAGGYNEQFF. CDR3 nucleotides: TGCAGCGTTGAAGTCCTAGCGGGAGGGTACAATGAGCAGTTCTTC.

This sequence joins TRBV29-1 and TRBJ1-2; TRBD1 aligns across 7 bases. Per the germline V gene, CDR1 is SQVTM and CDR2 is ANQGSEA. CDR3 length: 13 amino acids. V shed 3 bases and J 7 bases; nucleotides not matched to a gene: 8. The CDR3 protein is CSVDRQGVGGYTF. The CDR3 DNA sequence: TGCAGCGTTGACCGACAGGGAGTAGGTGGCTACACCTTC.

The rearrangement links TRBV3-1 (or the pseudogene TRBV3-2) to TRBJ2-2; 11 bases fit TRBD2. V gave up 6 bases and J gave up 4 bases; unmatched junction bases: 1. Germline V gene lookup returns CDR1 LGHDT and CDR2 YNNKEL (reference sequence). This CDR3 spans 14 amino acids. The DNA for the CDR3 is TGTGCCAGCAGGACTAGCGGGACCACCGGGGAGCTGTTTTTT. This sequence encodes CASRTSGTTGELFF.

The DNA of the CDR3 is TGTGCCTCCTGGACAGGGGGAGTTCAGCCCCAGCATTTT. It translates to CASWTGGVQPQHF. The rearrangement links TRBV19 to TRBJ1-5, with 10 positions matching TRBD1. Unmatched junction bases numbered 7, after V lost 11 bases and J lost 6 bases. Germline V gene sequence: CDR1 LNHDA, CDR2 SQIVND (reference sequence). CDR3 length: 13 residues.

This clone was observed a few times. V usage is TRBV5-1 and J usage is TRBJ2-1; D is possibly TRBD2 (6 bases). The ends were cut back, 4 bases at V and 3 bases at J, with 14 bases in the middle. CDR3 length: 15 residues. Germline CDR1 and CDR2: SGHRS and YFSETQ. The CDR3 is CASSLPSAYYNEQFF. CDR3 nucleotide sequence: TGCGCCAGCAGCCTACCTAGCGCCTACTACAATGAGCAGTTCTTC.